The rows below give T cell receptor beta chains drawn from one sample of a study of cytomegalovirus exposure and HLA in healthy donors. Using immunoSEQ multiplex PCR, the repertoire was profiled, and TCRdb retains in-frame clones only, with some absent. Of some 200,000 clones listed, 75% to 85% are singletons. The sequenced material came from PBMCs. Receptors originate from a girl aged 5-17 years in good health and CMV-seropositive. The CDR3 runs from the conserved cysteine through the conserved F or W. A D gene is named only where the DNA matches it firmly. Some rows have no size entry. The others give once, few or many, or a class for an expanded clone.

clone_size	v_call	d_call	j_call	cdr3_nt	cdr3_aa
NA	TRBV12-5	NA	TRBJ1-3	TGTGCTAGTGGTTTGGTAGGGAAAGGGGCGTCCGAAGCACTTGGAAACACCATATATTTT	CASGLVGKGASEALGNTIYF
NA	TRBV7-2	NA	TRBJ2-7	TGTGCCAGCAGCATTGAACAGGGCTACGAGCAGTACTTC	CASSIEQGYEQYF
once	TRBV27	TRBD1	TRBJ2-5	TGTGCCAGCAGTTTATTTACAGGGGCGGAGGAGACCCAGTACTTC	CASSLFTGAEETQYF
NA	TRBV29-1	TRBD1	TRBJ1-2	TGCAGCGCCGGACAGGGGCAGGGTCTTGGCTACACCTTC	CSAGQGQGLGYTF
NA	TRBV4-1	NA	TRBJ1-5	TGCGCCAGCAGCCAAGTAGACGGCGGTGGGAATCAGCCCCAGCATTTT	CASSQVDGGGNQPQHF
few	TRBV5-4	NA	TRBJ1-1	TGTGCCAGCAGCACCTCCAACACCCGAGGTACTGAAGCTTTCTTT	CASSTSNTRGTEAFF
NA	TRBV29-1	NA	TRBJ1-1	TGCAGCGTTGGAGGGAGGGGGTTTTACACTGAAGCTTTCTTT	CSVGGRGFYTEAFF
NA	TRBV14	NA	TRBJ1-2	TGTGCCAGCAGCCCGATGAGCGGGGCCTATGGCTACACCTTC	CASSPMSGAYGYTF
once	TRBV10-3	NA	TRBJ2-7	TGTGCCATCAGTACACAGGACGCCTACGAGCAGTACTTC	CAISTQDAYEQYF
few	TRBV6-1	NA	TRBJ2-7	TGTGCCAGCAGTGAAACCTTGGGCCTATCCTACGAGCAGTACTTC	CASSETLGLSYEQYF
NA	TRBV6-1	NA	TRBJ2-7	TGTGCCAGCAGTGAATGGTGGACTTCTGGGGCCTACGAGCAGTACTTC	CASSEWWTSGAYEQYF
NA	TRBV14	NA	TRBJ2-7	TGTGCCAGCAGCCAAGAGACAATTGGCCACGAGCAGTACTTC	CASSQETIGHEQYF